What follows describes a single T cell receptor beta chain. The treatment is: randomized to nivolumab then ipilimumab (arm A) or the reverse (arm B). The sample comes from a study of sequential checkpoint blockade in melanoma. Assay used: immunoSEQ multiplex PCR; TCRdb lists only in-frame clones, some missing. The table has over 8,500 clones, 50% to 65% seen once; the top ten hold more than 35%. This CDR3 contains 16 residues. V lost 0 bases and J 0 bases, leaving 9 bases between the germline ends. The germline V gene encodes CDR1 ENHRY and CDR2 SYGVKD. This receptor was obtained from a human donor with melanoma. V is TRBV10-3 and J is TRBJ2-4, with a possible D match to TRBD2 (6 bases). Sample: CD8+ T cells sorted from blood (inferred from file names), taken from a patient given nivolumab and ipilimumab in sequence. In nucleotides, the CDR3 is TGTGCCATCAGTGAGTCCCCGGGACTAGCCAAAAACATTCAGTACTTC. Protein sequence: CAISESPGLAKNIQYF.